The 25 T cell receptor beta chains below come from one sample, sequenced in a study of cytomegalovirus exposure and HLA in healthy donors. 60 Vbeta and 13 Jbeta primers were used in PCR. Using immunoSEQ multiplex PCR, the repertoire was profiled, and TCRdb retains in-frame clones only, with some absent. In the table there are some 150,000 clones, nearly 80% of which are singletons. Input material: PBMCs. Receptors were obtained from a male donor in good health and CMV-seronegative.

The chain recombines TRBV6-6 with TRBJ1-5, with 9 bases lining up with TRBD1. The CDR3 extends over 13 amino acids. J gave up 7 bases and V 4 bases, and 2 bases lay outside the gene matches. Germline assignment: CDR1 MNHNY and CDR2 SVGAGI (reference sequence). The CDR3 is CASSWTGAQPQHF. The CDR3 region has the DNA TGTGCCAGCAGTTGGACAGGGGCGCAGCCCCAGCATTTT.

This clone was observed once. The chain links TRBV19 to TRBJ2-7; 7 bases fit TRBD2. The CDR3 is 15 amino acids. CDR1 and CDR2 (germline): LNHDA, SQIVND (reference sequence). V was clipped by 6 bases and J by 2 bases; unmatched bases: 10. The CDR3 DNA reads TGTGCCAGTAGCCCGAGGGAGGGTACAACCTACGAGCAGTACTTC. This translates into CASSPREGTTYEQYF.

The chain has TRBV5-1 and TRBJ1-2; D may be TRBD1 (6 bases). CDR3 length equals 15 residues. Deletions cut 4 bases from V and 5 bases from J, with 18 bases between. Germline CDR1 SGHRS, CDR2 YFSETQ. The chain's CDR3 is CASSPFLGAEYGYTF. CDR3 in DNA: TGCGCCAGCAGCCCCTTTTTGGGGGCCGAATATGGCTACACCTTC.

The V and J genes are TRBV7-9 and TRBJ2-1; possible D gene TRBD2, 7 bases. Trimming removed 4 bases from V and 0 bases from J, with 16 bases in between. The CDR3 contains 17 residues. Germline V gives CDR1 SEHNR, CDR2 FQNEAQ (reference sequence). This CDR3 is CASSSRTRGDSYNEQFF. In DNA, the CDR3 is TGTGCCAGCAGCTCCCGGACTAGGGGGGACTCCTACAATGAGCAGTTCTTC.

The chain recombines TRBV18 with TRBJ2-1; D may be TRBD1 (6 bases). V was trimmed by 0 bases and J by 10 bases, leaving 10 bases between them. This CDR3 spans 13 amino acids. Germline V gene sequence: CDR1 KGHSH, CDR2 LQKENI. The chain's CDR3 is CASSPPRGREQFF. DNA of the CDR3: TGTGCCAGCTCACCACCCAGGGGCAGGGAGCAGTTCTTC.

The chain employs TRBV4-3 and TRBJ1-2; 7 bases line up with TRBD1. Germline CDR1 reads LGHNA; CDR2 reads YSLEER. CDR3 length: 13 amino acids. Germline trimming cut 2 bases from V and 6 bases from J; bases unmatched to any gene: 3. The CDR3 DNA is TGCGCCAGCAGCCAACAGACAGGGCATGGCTACACCTTC. Its translation: CASSQQTGHGYTF.

The table lists this clone with a few counts. This chain joins TRBV5-5 and TRBJ1-1; 9 bases match TRBD1. The CDR3 has 13 amino acids. Per the germline V gene, CDR1 is SGHKS and CDR2 is YYEKEE (reference sequence). The V gene end was trimmed by 3 bases and the J gene end by 6 bases; junction bases not matched to a gene: 3. The CDR3 region has the DNA TGTGCCAGCAGCTCGGACAGGGGCCCTGAAGCTTTCTTT. Residues: CASSSDRGPEAFF.

This clone is a singleton in its sample. This chain connects TRBV15 to TRBJ2-2; a possible D gene is TRBD2 (6 bases). Trimming took 2 bases from V and 4 from J, leaving 11 bases between them. The CDR3 spans 15 residues. CDR1 LNHNV and CDR2 YYDKDF come from the germline V gene (reference sequence). The CDR3 DNA reads TGTGCCACCAGCAGATCCGGGACTCCCACCGGGGAGCTGTTTTTT. Its protein is CATSRSGTPTGELFF.

The chain couples TRBV13 to TRBJ2-1; D perhaps matches TRBD2 (6 bases). This CDR3 contains 16 residues. Germline-derived CDR1 and CDR2 are PRHDT and FYEKMQ (reference sequence). The V end lost 4 bases, the J end lost 2 bases, and 15 bases lay between the germline ends. This CDR3 reads CASSSLPTRTYNEQFF. Here the CDR3 DNA reads TGTGCCAGCAGCTCCCTTCCGACTAGGACCTACAATGAGCAGTTCTTC.

This clone came up once. The rearrangement uses TRBV7-9 and TRBJ2-2; 8 bases are shared with TRBD1. This CDR3 is 16 amino acids long. V gave up 4 bases and J gave up 8 bases; unmatched junction bases: 12. CDR1 SEHNR and CDR2 FQNEAQ come from the germline V gene (reference sequence). DNA for the CDR3: TGTGCCAGCAGCTCACTGGGGCAGGGGGCCTCAGGGGAGCTGTTTTTT. This translates into CASSSLGQGASGELFF.

This clone showed up just a few times. V usage is TRBV12-5 and J usage is TRBJ2-1; TRBD2 matches at 7 bases. J was trimmed by 5 bases and V by 3 bases; bases with no gene match: 10. Germline V gene sequence: CDR1 LGHNT, CDR2 FRNRAP. The CDR3 is made up of 16 amino acids. CDR3 amino acids: CASGFRGLAVNNEQFF. CDR3 coding DNA: TGTGCTAGTGGTTTTAGAGGGCTAGCGGTAAACAATGAGCAGTTCTTC. The full variable domain, its missing parts supplied by reference TRBV12-5 and TRBJ2-1, is DARVTQTPRHKVTEMGQEVTMRCQPILGHNTVFWYRQTMMQGLELLAYFRNRAPLDDSGMPKDRFSAEMPDATLATLKIQPSEPRDSAVYFCASGFRGLAVNNEQFFGPGTRLTVL.

This chain links TRBV4-1 with TRBJ2-3; 13 bases align to TRBD2. V gave up 4 bases and J gave up 2 bases; unmatched junction bases: 6. The CDR3 loop spans 17 amino acids. The germline CDR1 and CDR2 sequences are MGHRA and YSYEKL. In nucleotides, the CDR3 is TGCGCCAGCAGCCCCCGGACTAGCGGGGGCCTCACAGATACGCAGTATTTT. Amino acids: CASSPRTSGGLTDTQYF.

The rearrangement joins TRBV5-6 to TRBJ2-2, with D uncertain. The CDR3 runs to 14 residues. Germline V gene data show CDR1 as SGHDT and CDR2 as YYEEEE. Trimming removed 4 bases from V and 4 bases from J, with 11 bases in between. The CDR3 DNA reads TGTGCCAGCAGCGCCTTTCGAGGCACCGGGGAGCTGTTTTTT. The encoded protein is CASSAFRGTGELFF.

This clone was detected once. The V gene is TRBV6-1, the J gene TRBJ1-5; 7 bases agree with TRBD1. In germline, CDR1 is MNHNS, CDR2 SASEGT. V shed 2 bases, J shed 7 bases, and the junction held 5 bases outside the gene matches. CDR3 size: 14 residues. CDR3 amino acids: CASSERTGRQPQHF. The DNA of the CDR3 is TGTGCCAGCAGTGAACGGACAGGAAGACAGCCCCAGCATTTT.

This CDR3 is CASSQRGTEAFF. CDR3 coding DNA: TGCGCCAGCAGTCAACGGGGGACTGAAGCTTTCTTT. This rearrangement joins TRBV23-1 to TRBJ1-1; D is possibly TRBD1 (5 bases). TRBV23-1 is given ORF status, its function remaining uncertain. V gave up 2 bases and J gave up 5 bases, with 6 bases separating them. The CDR3 totals 12 residues.

The V call is TRBV19, the J call TRBJ1-5; D call uncertain. This CDR3 contains 13 residues. CDR1 is LNHDA, CDR2 SQIVND, per germline (reference sequence). Trimming removed 7 bases at V and 1 base at J, with 8 bases between. This CDR3 is CASTGNSNQPQHF. The CDR3 nucleotides are TGTGCCAGTACAGGAAACAGCAATCAGCCCCAGCATTTT.

The CDR3 DNA reads as TGTGCCAGTAGCAGGACAAACCAAGAGACCCAGTACTTC. Translating it yields CASSRTNQETQYF. The rearrangement uses TRBV19 and TRBJ2-5; weak D call: TRBD1 (5 bases). This CDR3 is 13 amino acids long. V was trimmed by 6 bases and J by 0 bases, leaving 8 bases between them. Germline lookup yields CDR1 LNHDA and CDR2 SQIVND (reference sequence).

V is TRBV27 and J is TRBJ2-5, with 9 nucleotides matching TRBD1. V gave up 6 bases and J gave up 3 bases; unmatched junction bases: 2. Germline CDR1 is MNHEY and CDR2 is SMNVEV (reference sequence). This CDR3 region has 13 residues. CDR3 protein: CASRRTGEETQYF. CDR3 DNA: TGTGCCAGCAGGCGGACAGGGGAAGAGACCCAGTACTTC.

V usage is TRBV7-6 and J usage is TRBJ2-2; no firm D call. CDR3 length equals 16 residues. CDR1 is SGHVS and CDR2 is FNYEAQ in the germline V gene. V lost 1 base and J 3 bases, leaving 12 bases between the germline ends. DNA of the CDR3: TGTGCCAGCAGCTTAGTATCGAGCGTAGACACCGGGGAGCTGTTTTTT. Translated, it gives CASSLVSSVDTGELFF.

The V and J genes are TRBV5-7 and TRBJ1-2, with D possibly being TRBD1 (5 bases). TRBV5-7 is an open reading frame whose function is uncertain. The length of the CDR3 is 18 residues. V dropped 6 bases and J dropped 4 bases, with 28 bases sitting between them. CDR3 residues: CASTRILLGEGRVYGYTF. DNA of the CDR3: TGTGCCAGCACCCGAATTCTGCTCGGGGAGGGGCGCGTCTATGGCTACACCTTC.

This clone was observed once. The J gene is TRBJ1-6, the V gene TRBV14; D gene ambiguous. The CDR3 sequence is 16 residues long. V dropped 0 bases and J dropped 1 base, with 7 bases sitting between them. Germline loops: CDR1 SGHDN, CDR2 FVKESK. The CDR3 DNA reads as TGTGCCAGCAGCCAAGAAGGCGGATCCTATAATTCACCCCTCCACTTT. As protein: CASSQEGGSYNSPLHF.

The V call is TRBV9, the J call TRBJ1-3; a weak D match, TRBD1 (6 bases). The CDR3 spans 14 residues. Trimming took off 6 bases at V and 4 bases at J, with 14 bases between the two ends. Germline V gene lookup returns CDR1 SGDLS and CDR2 YYNGEE. The CDR3 sequence is CASTRGGAGNTIYF. The CDR3 region has the DNA TGTGCCAGCACCCGCGGGGGGGCAGGAAACACCATATATTTT.

A remark on this clone: One end of the junction is discordant with germline, which a read error may explain. The chain recombines TRBV7-9 with TRBJ1-3; D is undetermined. The V gene's germline CDR1 is SEHNR and CDR2 FQNEAQ (reference sequence). CDR3 length: 13 amino acids. In nucleotides, the CDR3 is TGTTCCAGCAGCCCCGGGGATAGGGACACCATATATTTT. Translating gives CSSSPGDRDTIYF.

This clone showed up many times. Other DNA sequences in this sample translate to the same CDR3. The chain's CDR3 is CASSLSGTGNSPLHF. Here the CDR3 DNA reads TGTGCCAGCAGTTTATCCGGGACAGGAAATTCACCCCTCCACTTT. The rearrangement uses TRBV27 and TRBJ1-6, with 8 positions matching TRBD1. Trimming cost V 0 bases and J 7 bases; bases outside gene matches: 2. CDR3 length: 15 amino acids. Germline V CDR1 and CDR2: MNHEY, SMNVEV (reference sequence).

This clone has just a few counts. V gene TRBV7-2 combines with J gene TRBJ2-1, with TRBD1 matching 7 bases. With 5 bases clipped from V and 3 bases from J, the junction kept 4 bases outside the gene matches. The CDR3 spans 14 residues. CDR1 is SGHTA, CDR2 FQGNSA, per germline. The CDR3, as DNA: TGTGCCAGCAGCGAACAGGGGTTCTACAATGAGCAGTTCTTC. Residues: CASSEQGFYNEQFF.